The sequence of this T cell receptor beta chain was determined in a study of blood T cell repertoires in COVID-19. Germline CDR1 and CDR2: MNHNS and SASEGT. The CDR3 sequence is 13 residues long. V lost 3 bases and J 5 bases, leaving 7 bases between the germline ends. Sequencing was performed with immunoSEQ multiplex PCR; in TCRdb, only in-frame clones are kept and a portion is missing. Of 300,000 to 400,000 clones in the sample, approximately 88% are singletons; the top ten hold 5%. The TCR sequence derives from a man younger than 45 who had recovered from COVID-19. Sequenced material: PBMCs or T cells enriched from blood (not recorded which). The chain has TRBV6-1 and TRBJ2-2; D is unresolved. The CDR3 nucleotides read TGTGCCAGCAGTGAGCGGAGAACCGGGGAGCTGTTTTTT. It yields the protein CASSERRTGELFF.